Sequencing of this TCR beta chain was carried out in a study of blood T cells in healthy people across ages. The length of the CDR3 is 17 residues. The trim removed 0 bases at V and 5 bases at J, leaving 10 bases unmatched. Germline V gene sequence: CDR1 MNHEY, CDR2 SVGAGI. There were healthy Caucasian individuals from Russia, aged 6 to 90, serving as donors. PBMCs were isolated at a quantity of at least 7 million per sample. This clonotype was observed a handful of times. It was with a sample-barcoded 5' primer and a J-beta primer mix that a second PCR of roughly 6 to 12 cycles was run. The template-switch adaptor, which had 12 random nucleotides, put a tag on each cDNA molecule. TCRdb analysed the 5' RACE reads with MiXCR anew, one entry per CDR3 protein. This sample has some 750,000 distinct CDR3 sequences; approximately 21% occur once, and the top ten carry around 22%.

This chain connects TRBV6-5 to TRBJ1-1, with TRBD1 identical over 9 bases. The specimen was blood. The source is a man in his 70s in good health. The CDR3 DNA sequence: TGTGCCAGCAGTTACTCGCCCCTGGGACAGGGTTCGACTGAAGCTTTCTTT. Its translation: CASSYSPLGQGSTEAFF.